This passage covers 23 T cell receptor beta chains from one sample sequenced in a study of T cell responses to AZD1222 COVID-19 vaccine. TCRdb's copy holds only in-frame clones and misses some; the assay was immunoSEQ multiplex PCR. The profile shows 200,000 to 250,000 clones, roughly 94% of them singletons. This sample comprised peripheral blood, obtained 28 days after the second dose of the MenACWY control vaccine. Receptors originate from an adult who received the MenACWY meningococcal vaccine as a control.

This sequence joins TRBV29-1 and TRBJ2-5, with unresolved D. Trimming took 5 bases from V and 5 from J, leaving 15 bases between them. Germline loops: CDR1 SQVTM, CDR2 ANQGSEA. The CDR3 has 13 residues. CDR3 region: CSVFPQDWETQYF. The CDR3 DNA reads as TGCAGCGTTTTCCCCCAGGATTGGGAGACCCAGTACTTC.

This chain joins TRBV9 and TRBJ2-3, with 9 nucleotides matching TRBD2. In germline, CDR1 is SGDLS, CDR2 YYNGEE. This CDR3 contains 16 residues. V lost 4 bases, J lost 2 bases, and 8 bases stayed unmatched. This chain's CDR3 is CASSTSGRSYTDTQYF. CDR3 DNA sequence: TGTGCCAGCAGCACGAGCGGGAGGTCGTACACAGATACGCAGTATTTT.

This clone is a singleton in its sample. The gene calls are TRBV7-9 and TRBJ2-7, with TRBD2 as a possible D gene (9 bases). Trimming stripped 1 base from V and 7 bases from J, with 14 bases between. The CDR3 is 14 amino acids. CDR1 and CDR2 from the germline V gene are SEHNR and FQNEAQ (reference sequence). The CDR3 reads CASSLGGGDREQYF. The CDR3 DNA sequence: TGTGCCAGCAGCTTAGGCGGGGGGGACAGGGAGCAGTACTTC.

V gene TRBV5-5 combines with J gene TRBJ2-1; the match to TRBD2 covers 10 bases. The CDR3 is made up of 13 amino acids. V trimming: 5 bases; J trimming: 8 bases; junction bases outside the gene matches: 4. CDR1 is SGHKS, CDR2 YYEKEE, per germline (reference sequence). The CDR3 sequence is CASRLAGADEQFF. Here the CDR3 DNA reads TGTGCCAGCAGGCTAGCGGGAGCCGATGAGCAGTTCTTC.

V and J are TRBV5-1 and TRBJ1-4, with 11 bases fitting TRBD1. This CDR3 contains 16 residues. Trimming took 4 bases from V and 2 from J; bases not matched to a gene: 4. Germline V gene lookup returns CDR1 SGHRS and CDR2 YFSETQ. The CDR3 protein is CASSQGQGGTNEKLFF. The CDR3 region has the DNA TGCGCCAGCAGCCAGGGACAGGGGGGCACTAATGAAAAACTGTTTTTT.

V usage is TRBV19 and J usage is TRBJ2-7, with a weak D call TRBD1 (6 bases). Germline loops: CDR1 LNHDA, CDR2 SQIVND (reference sequence). The germline V and J ends were trimmed by 7 bases and 6 bases, with 22 bases remaining between them. CDR3 length equals 15 residues. CDR3 region: CASTKGRQGIFEQYF. The CDR3 coding sequence is TGTGCCAGTACAAAAGGTCGGCAGGGGATCTTCGAGCAGTACTTC.

V gene TRBV2 combines with J gene TRBJ1-2, with 7 bases that match TRBD1. The CDR3 covers 13 residues. After removal of 7 bases from V and 4 bases from J, the junction contained 6 bases not matched to a gene. CDR1 SNHLY and CDR2 FYNNEI come from the germline V gene. The CDR3 nucleotides read TGTGCCAGCACCAGGGACAGCTTCTATGGCTACACCTTC. This codes for CASTRDSFYGYTF.

This clone was recorded once. The CDR3 DNA reads TGTGCCAGCGGGCAGGGATATAATTCACCCCTCCACTTT. This encodes CASGQGYNSPLHF. The rearrangement joins TRBV3-1 (or the pseudogene TRBV3-2) to TRBJ1-6; a possible D gene is TRBD1 (5 bases). The V end was cut by 8 bases, the J end by 4 bases, with 9 bases between. This CDR3 is built from 13 residues. CDR1 is LGHDT and CDR2 is YNNKEL in the germline V gene (reference sequence).

The J gene is TRBJ2-2, the V gene TRBV6-5; D unclear. This CDR3 spans 14 amino acids. Germline CDR1 and CDR2: MNHEY and SVGAGI. The V gene lost 0 bases and the J gene lost 1 base, with 3 bases spanning the gap. The DNA of the CDR3 is TGTGCCAGCAGTTACTCGGGGAACACCGGGGAGCTGTTTTTT. It is translated as CASSYSGNTGELFF.

This chain joins TRBV11-2 and TRBJ1-2; D perhaps matches TRBD1 (6 bases). The CDR3 spans 12 residues. Deletions cut 5 bases from V and 9 bases from J, with 13 bases between. CDR1 SGHAT and CDR2 FQNNGV come from the germline V gene. For the CDR3, the DNA is TGTGCCAGCAGCCATGGAGGGGACAGCTACACCTTC. It specifies CASSHGGDSYTF.

This sequence joins TRBV11-2 and TRBJ2-3; 9 nucleotides match TRBD2. The CDR3 length is 15 residues. J lost 0 bases, V lost 5 bases, and 3 bases had no gene match. Germline V lookup: CDR1 SGHAT, CDR2 FQNNGV. The CDR3: CASSRLAASTDTQYF. CDR3 DNA: TGTGCCAGCAGCCGACTAGCGGCAAGCACAGATACGCAGTATTTT. Drawing the rest from reference TRBV11-2 and TRBJ2-3, the complete variable domain is EAGVAQSPRYKIIEKRQSVAFWCNPISGHATLYWYQQILGQGPKLLIQFQNNGVVDDSQLPKDRFSAERLKGVDSTLKIQPAKLEDSAVYLCASSRLAASTDTQYFGPGTRLTVL.

This clone was picked up one time. The gene calls are TRBV7-2 and TRBJ1-3; TRBD1 might be the D (5 bases). The germline CDR1 and CDR2 sequences are SGHTA and FQGNSA. V was shortened by 8 bases and J by 0 bases, with 8 bases between the two germline ends. This CDR3 contains 13 residues. CDR3 coding DNA: TGTGCCAGCCAGGGTCTCTCTGGAAACACCATATATTTT. Its translation: CASQGLSGNTIYF.

The rearrangement links TRBV2 to TRBJ2-1; D ambiguous. Trimming cost V 5 bases and J 6 bases, with 14 bases left between them. There are 14 residues in the CDR3. Germline V CDR1 and CDR2: SNHLY, FYNNEI. The CDR3, as DNA: TGTGCCAGCAGTCAACAACCCATGTTCAATGAGCAGTTCTTC. Protein product: CASSQQPMFNEQFF.

The V gene is TRBV7-8, the J gene TRBJ1-6, with TRBD1 as a possible D gene (5 bases). Germline loops: CDR1 SGHVS, CDR2 FQNEAQ. This CDR3 has 13 amino acids. Trimming took off 5 bases at V and 4 bases at J, with 6 bases between the two ends. The CDR3 here is CASSEGYNSPLHF. CDR3 coding DNA: TGTGCCAGCAGCGAGGGGTATAATTCACCCCTCCACTTT. The entire variable domain, with the rest obtained from reference TRBV7-8 and TRBJ1-6, is as follows: GAGVSQSPRYKVAKRGQDVALRCDPISGHVSLFWYQQALGQGPEFLTYFQNEAQLDKSGLPSDRFFAERPEGSVSTLKIQRTQQEDSAVYLCASSEGYNSPLHFGNGTRLTVT.

V and J are TRBV28 and TRBJ2-5; 8 bases are shared with TRBD1. CDR1 is MDHEN and CDR2 is SYDVKM in the germline V gene. V lost 6 bases to trimming and J lost 4 bases; unmatched junction nucleotides: 7. This CDR3 spans 14 amino acids. The CDR3 protein is CASSRGQGRETQYF. DNA of the CDR3: TGTGCCAGCAGCCGCGGACAGGGTCGAGAGACCCAGTACTTC.

The CDR3: CASSRTGGYNSPLHF. The CDR3 DNA follows: TGTGCCAGCAGCCGGACAGGGGGCTATAATTCACCCCTCCACTTT. The chain combines TRBV7-2 with TRBJ1-6; 10 bases are a match to TRBD1. V was pared by 5 bases and J by 3 bases, with 1 base of the junction left unmatched. The CDR3 has 15 residues. The germline CDR1 and CDR2 sequences are SGHTA and FQGNSA.

The chain uses TRBV9 and TRBJ2-1; D is unresolved. The CDR3 runs to 12 residues. Looked up from germline, CDR1 is SGDLS and CDR2 is YYNGEE. Trimming took off 4 bases at V and 2 bases at J, with 4 bases between the two ends. CDR3 protein: CASSPAYNEQFF. Written as DNA, the CDR3 is TGTGCCAGCAGCCCCGCCTACAATGAGCAGTTCTTC.

The chain links TRBV11-2 to TRBJ2-7; no definite D call. The V gene lost 0 bases and the J gene lost 2 bases, with 11 bases spanning the gap. CDR1 and CDR2 (germline): SGHAT, FQNNGV. The CDR3 totals 15 residues. CDR3 sequence reads: CASSLEWGTTYEQYF. CDR3 sequence (DNA): TGTGCCAGCAGCTTAGAATGGGGAACTACCTACGAGCAGTACTTC.

This chain joins TRBV27 and TRBJ2-1; 9 nucleotides agree with TRBD2. The junction had 9 bases not matched to a gene; V was cut back by 7 bases and J by 5 bases. This CDR3 comprises 15 residues. Germline V gene data show CDR1 as MNHEY and CDR2 as SMNVEV (reference sequence). The CDR3 DNA reads as TGTGCCAGCAAACATAGACTAGCGGAAAACAATGAGCAGTTCTTC. This gives the protein CASKHRLAENNEQFF.

The chain carries TRBV4-2 and TRBJ2-1; D remains ambiguous. Trimming left V 0 bases short and J 4 bases short, with 13 bases between. Germline CDR1 is LGHNA and CDR2 is YNFKEQ. The CDR3 loop spans 16 amino acids. The CDR3 DNA reads TGTGCCAGCAGCCAAGAGGCTACCGCTACATACAATGAGCAGTTCTTC. It codes for CASSQEATATYNEQFF.

This clone has only one observation. The rearrangement uses TRBV28 and TRBJ2-1, with 10 bases that match TRBD2. The germline V gene encodes CDR1 MDHEN and CDR2 SYDVKM. J was trimmed by 8 bases and V by 4 bases; bases with no gene match: 8. The CDR3 is 15 residues long. This CDR3 is CASSSPLAGVDEQFF. The CDR3 nucleotides read TGTGCCAGCAGTTCCCCCCTAGCGGGAGTAGATGAGCAGTTCTTC.

V gene TRBV5-3 combines with J gene TRBJ1-1; tentatively, D is TRBD1 (5 bases). TRBV5-3 is filed as an ORF, its function uncertain. The CDR3 has 15 amino acids. Trimming removed 0 bases from V and 6 bases from J, with 15 bases in between. The chain's CDR3 is CARSLGQSDKAEAFF. The CDR3 DNA sequence: TGTGCCAGAAGCTTGGGACAGTCCGATAAGGCTGAAGCTTTCTTT.

This clone turned up a few times. This chain joins TRBV5-6 and TRBJ2-7; 14 positions match TRBD2. V was pared by 1 base and J by 3 bases, with 3 bases of the junction left unmatched. Per germline, CDR1 SGHDT and CDR2 YYEEEE. The CDR3 loop spans 16 amino acids. The CDR3 region has the DNA TGTGCCAGCAGCTTGCGGACTAGCGGGAGGATCTACGAGCAGTACTTC. This sequence encodes CASSLRTSGRIYEQYF.